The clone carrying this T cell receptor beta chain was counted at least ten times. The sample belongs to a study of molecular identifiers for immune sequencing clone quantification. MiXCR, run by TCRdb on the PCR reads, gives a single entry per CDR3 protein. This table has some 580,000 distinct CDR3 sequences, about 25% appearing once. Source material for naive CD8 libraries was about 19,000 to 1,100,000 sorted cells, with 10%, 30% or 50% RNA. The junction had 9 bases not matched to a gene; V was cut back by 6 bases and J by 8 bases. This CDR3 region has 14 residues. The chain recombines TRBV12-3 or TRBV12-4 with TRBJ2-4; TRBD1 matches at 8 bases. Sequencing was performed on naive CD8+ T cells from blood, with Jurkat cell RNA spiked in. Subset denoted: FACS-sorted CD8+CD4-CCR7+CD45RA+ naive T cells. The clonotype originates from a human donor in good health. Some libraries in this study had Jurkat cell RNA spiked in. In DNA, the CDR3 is TGTGCCAGCAGACAGGGGGTTACCAGGGACATTCAGTACTTC. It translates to CASRQGVTRDIQYF.